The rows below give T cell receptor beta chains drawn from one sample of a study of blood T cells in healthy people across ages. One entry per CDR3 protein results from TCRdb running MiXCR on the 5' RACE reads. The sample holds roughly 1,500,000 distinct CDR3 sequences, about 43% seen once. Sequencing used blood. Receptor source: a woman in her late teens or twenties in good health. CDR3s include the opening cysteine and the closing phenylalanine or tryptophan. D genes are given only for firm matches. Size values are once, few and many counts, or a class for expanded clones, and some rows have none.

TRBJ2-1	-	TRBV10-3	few	CAITGGDYNEQFF	TGTGCCATCACCGGGGGAGATTACAATGAGCAGTTCTTC
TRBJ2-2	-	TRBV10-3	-	CAISALPTGELFF	TGTGCCATCAGTGCACTACCCACCGGGGAGCTGTTTTTT
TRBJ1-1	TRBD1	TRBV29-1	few	CSVTGGLNTEAFF	TGCAGCGTCACAGGGGGTCTGAACACTGAAGCTTTCTTT
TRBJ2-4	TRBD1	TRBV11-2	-	CASSSDRTVGIQYF	TGTGCCAGCAGCTCGGACAGGACAGTAGGCATTCAGTACTTC
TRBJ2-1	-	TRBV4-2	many	CASSQDGGLYNEQFF	TGTGCCAGCAGCCAAGACGGGGGGCTCTACAATGAGCAGTTCTTC
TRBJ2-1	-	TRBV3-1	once	CASSQPGGHREQFF	TGTGCCAGCAGCCAGCCAGGAGGCCATAGGGAGCAGTTCTTC
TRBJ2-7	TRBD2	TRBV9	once	CASSEGLAGGTYEQYF	TGTGCCAGCAGCGAGGGACTAGCGGGAGGGACCTACGAGCAGTACTTC
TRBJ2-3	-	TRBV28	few	CASSNLGTVTDTQYF	TGTGCCAGCAGTAACCTAGGGACGGTCACAGATACGCAGTATTTT
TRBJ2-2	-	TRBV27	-	CASSLTPWRNLTGELFF	TGTGCCAGCAGTCTAACCCCCTGGCGGAACCTCACCGGGGAGCTGTTTTTT
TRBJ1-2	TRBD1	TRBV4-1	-	CASSQEPGQGYLGYTF	TGCGCCAGCAGCCAAGAACCCGGACAGGGGTATTTGGGCTACACCTTC
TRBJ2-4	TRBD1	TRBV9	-	CASSVEGQPKNIQYF	TGTGCCAGCAGCGTAGAGGGACAGCCAAAAAACATTCAGTACTTC
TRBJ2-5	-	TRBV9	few	CASSVEYRRQETQYF	TGTGCCAGCAGCGTAGAATACCGGCGCCAAGAGACCCAGTACTTC
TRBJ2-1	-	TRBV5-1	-	CASTRLQGHEQFF	TGCGCCAGCACTAGGCTCCAAGGGCATGAGCAGTTCTTC
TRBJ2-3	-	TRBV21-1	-	CASSKGGLAGGTDTQYF	TGTGCCAGCAGCAAAGGGGGACTAGCGGGAGGGACAGATACGCAGTATTTT
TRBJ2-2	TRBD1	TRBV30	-	CAWSPGDRTTGELFF	TGTGCCTGGAGTCCTGGGGACAGAACAACCGGGGAGCTGTTTTTT
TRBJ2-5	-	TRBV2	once	CASSRAGLGETQYF	TGTGCCAGCAGTCGGGCGGGGTTGGGAGAGACCCAGTACTTC
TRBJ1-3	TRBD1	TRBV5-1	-	CASSLRGQFSGNTIYF	TGCGCCAGCAGCCTGAGGGGACAGTTCTCTGGAAACACCATATATTTT
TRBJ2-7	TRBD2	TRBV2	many	CASSERLAGSYEQYF	TGTGCCAGCTCAGAAAGACTAGCGGGTTCCTACGAGCAGTACTTC
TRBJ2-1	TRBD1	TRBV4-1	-	CASSQGQGREGNEQFF	TGCGCCAGCAGCCAAGGACAGGGAAGGGAAGGCAATGAGCAGTTCTTC
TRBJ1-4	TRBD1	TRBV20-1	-	CSASDRGQVGNEKLFF	TGCAGTGCTTCCGACAGGGGGCAAGTGGGAAACGAAAAACTGTTTTTT
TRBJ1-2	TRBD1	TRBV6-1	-	CASSKNRGLGYGYTF	TGTGCCAGCAGCAAGAACAGGGGGCTGGGCTATGGCTACACCTTC
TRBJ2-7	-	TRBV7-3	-	CASSLASHNEQYF	TGTGCCAGCAGCTTGGCCTCGCACAATGAGCAGTACTTC
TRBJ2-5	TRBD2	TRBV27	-	CASSLSSGEGETQYF	TGTGCCAGCAGTTTATCAAGCGGGGAGGGGGAGACCCAGTACTTC
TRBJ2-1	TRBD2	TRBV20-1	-	CSARDGGGAGEQFF	TGCAGTGCTAGAGACGGCGGGGGGGCGGGTGAGCAGTTCTTC
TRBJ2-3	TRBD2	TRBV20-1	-	CSARDLSGGTDTQYF	TGCAGTGCTAGAGATCTTAGCGGGGGTACAGATACGCAGTATTTT
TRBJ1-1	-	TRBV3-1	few	CASSPYTGFTEAFF	TGTGCCAGCAGCCCATATACAGGGTTCACTGAAGCTTTCTTT
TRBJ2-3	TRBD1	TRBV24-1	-	CATSDSGQGNTDTQYF	TGTGCCACCAGTGACTCCGGACAGGGGAACACAGATACGCAGTATTTT
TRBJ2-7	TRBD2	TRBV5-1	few	CASSLGTSGGTYEQYF	TGCGCCAGCAGCTTGGGTACTAGCGGGGGAACCTACGAGCAGTACTTC
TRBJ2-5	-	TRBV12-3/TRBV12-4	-	CASGTGRKTQYF	TGTGCCAGCGGTACGGGGCGAAAGACCCAGTACTTC
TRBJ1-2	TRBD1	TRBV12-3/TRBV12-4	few	CASARQGANYGYTF	TGTGCCAGCGCAAGACAGGGGGCTAACTATGGCTACACCTTC